Shown below are 21 T cell receptor beta chains from a single sample sequenced in a study of blood T cell repertoires in COVID-19. Profiled with immunoSEQ multiplex PCR; TCRdb holds only in-frame clones, not every one. Of about 330,000 clones listed, under 95% are singletons. The sequenced material came from PBMCs or T cells enriched from blood (not recorded which). These TCRs come from a woman aged 25 to 45 who had recovered from COVID-19.

This chain joins TRBV11-2 and TRBJ2-5; D gene uncertain. There are 13 residues in the CDR3. Trimming left V 0 bases short and J 7 bases short, with 9 bases between. Germline assignment: CDR1 SGHAT and CDR2 FQNNGV. CDR3 DNA: TGTGCCAGCAGCTTAGAAACGCCGGGGACCCAGTACTTC. Its translation: CASSLETPGTQYF.

CDR3 amino acids: CASSDQSNTEAFF. CDR3 in DNA: TGTGCCAGCAGTGACCAGTCGAACACTGAAGCTTTCTTT. V usage is TRBV6-4 and J usage is TRBJ1-1; no definite D call. This CDR3 region has 13 residues. Trimming stripped 2 bases from V and 1 base from J, with 5 bases between. Germline V CDR1 and CDR2: MRHNA, SNTAGT.

The chain combines TRBV11-2 with TRBJ2-7; 8 nucleotides match TRBD2. Unmatched junction bases numbered 8, after V lost 3 bases and J lost 7 bases. CDR3 length: 14 amino acids. Germline V gene lookup returns CDR1 SGHAT and CDR2 FQNNGV. In DNA, the CDR3 is TGTGCCAGCAGCTTGGCGGGGGGCTTAGGTGAGCAGTACTTC. It yields the protein CASSLAGGLGEQYF.

The rearrangement joins TRBV10-3 to TRBJ2-1, with 10 bases matching TRBD2. CDR3 size: 15 residues. Germline CDR1 is ENHRY and CDR2 is SYGVKD. The CDR3 DNA is TGTGCTGGCGGAGCTAGCGGGAGCTCCTACAATGAGCAGTTCTTC. It yields the protein CAGGASGSSYNEQFF.

The genes are TRBV5-8 and TRBJ2-7; weak D call: TRBD2 (6 bases). Germline assignment: CDR1 SGHTS and CDR2 YDEGEE. The CDR3 length is 13 residues. V lost 2 bases and J 2 bases, leaving 8 bases between the germline ends. The CDR3 region has the DNA TGTGCCAGCAGCTTCGGGGAGGCCTACGAGCAGTACTTC. Translated: CASSFGEAYEQYF.

The V gene is TRBV2, the J gene TRBJ1-1, with D uncertain. The CDR3 covers 14 residues. Germline lookup yields CDR1 SNHLY and CDR2 FYNNEI. Trimming stripped 3 bases from V and 3 bases from J, with 11 bases between. The CDR3 DNA reads TGTGCCAGCAGTGATAAATTGAGGGACACTGAAGCTTTCTTT. This gives the protein CASSDKLRDTEAFF.

This clone was observed a single time. The V and J genes are TRBV11-3 and TRBJ2-1; TRBD1 matches 7 bases. CDR3 size: 15 residues. The germline V gene has CDR1 SGHNT and CDR2 YENEEA. V lost 1 base, J lost 5 bases, and 5 bases stayed unmatched. The CDR3 nucleotides read TGTGCCAGCAGCTTAGGACAGGGCTTCAACAATGAGCAGTTCTTC. This codes for CASSLGQGFNNEQFF.

V and J are TRBV6-1 and TRBJ1-1; the D gene is possibly TRBD1 (6 bases). The CDR3 is made up of 14 amino acids. Germline V CDR1 and CDR2: MNHNS, SASEGT. Trimming took off 3 bases at V and 0 bases at J, with 8 bases between the two ends. Here the CDR3 reads CASSDGQLNTEAFF. DNA of the CDR3: TGTGCCAGCAGTGATGGACAGCTGAACACTGAAGCTTTCTTT.

The rearrangement links TRBV4-1 to TRBJ2-1; TRBD2 matches at 10 bases. Germline values: CDR1 MGHRA, CDR2 YSYEKL. J lost 7 bases, V lost 2 bases, and 8 bases had no gene match. This CDR3 contains 16 residues. This CDR3 reads CASSQYLAGVLNEQFF. The CDR3 nucleotides are TGCGCCAGCAGCCAATACCTAGCGGGAGTGTTAAATGAGCAGTTCTTC.

This sequence joins TRBV4-3 and TRBJ1-4, with a tentative D call TRBD1 (5 bases). Trimming stripped 4 bases from V and 8 bases from J, with 17 bases between. There are 15 residues in the CDR3. Germline V lookup: CDR1 LGHNA, CDR2 YSLEER. The chain's CDR3 is CASSPMSGEGEKLFF. CDR3 bases: TGCGCCAGCAGCCCGATGTCTGGGGAGGGGGAAAAACTGTTTTTT.

This clone was seen a handful of times. V is TRBV11-2 and J is TRBJ1-1; D ambiguous. V lost 5 bases and J lost 3, with 10 bases in between. The CDR3 runs 13 residues. Germline V gene lookup returns CDR1 SGHAT and CDR2 FQNNGV. The chain's CDR3 is CASSPQMDTEAFF. The CDR3 DNA reads as TGTGCCAGCAGCCCCCAGATGGACACTGAAGCTTTCTTT.

The V gene is TRBV6-5, the J gene TRBJ2-5; 8 positions agree with TRBD2. Germline V lookup: CDR1 MNHEY, CDR2 SVGAGI. The V gene end was trimmed by 3 bases and the J gene end by 4 bases; junction bases not matched to a gene: 10. This CDR3 has 16 amino acids. The chain's CDR3 is CASSYGAGVLGETQYF. CDR3 DNA: TGTGCCAGCAGTTATGGAGCGGGGGTCTTGGGAGAGACCCAGTACTTC.

This chain joins TRBV24-1 and TRBJ2-5; TRBD2 agrees at 10 bases. Germline loops: CDR1 KGHDR, CDR2 SFDVKD. The CDR3 sequence is 16 residues long. Trimming removed 5 bases from V and 1 base from J; junction bases left unmatched: 6. The CDR3 nucleotides read TGTGCCACCAGTGCCGGCAGGACTAGCGGCCAAGAGACCCAGTACTTC. Translation gives CATSAGRTSGQETQYF.

This chain uses TRBV4-1 with TRBJ2-2; 11 bases line up with TRBD2. The CDR3 runs to 14 residues. V lost 6 bases, J lost 9 bases, and 6 bases stayed unmatched. Germline CDR1 and CDR2: MGHRA and YSYEKL. Written as DNA, the CDR3 is TGCGCCAGCAGGGTAGCGGGGGGGGGTCGGGAGCTGTTTTTT. It yields the protein CASRVAGGGRELFF.

The genes are TRBV19 and TRBJ1-2; 9 bases agree with TRBD1. The CDR3 covers 15 residues. Looked up from germline, CDR1 is LNHDA and CDR2 is SQIVND (reference sequence). Losses at the gene ends were 6 bases for V and 4 bases for J; bases not matched to a gene: 9. This CDR3 is CASSGDRVFGYGYTF. The CDR3 DNA sequence: TGTGCCAGTAGCGGGGACAGGGTTTTCGGCTATGGCTACACCTTC.

The rearrangement uses TRBV5-5 and TRBJ1-1; the D is unclear. The CDR3 covers 14 residues. Germline lookup yields CDR1 SGHKS and CDR2 YYEKEE (reference sequence). The V end lost 0 bases, the J end lost 6 bases, and 12 bases lay between the germline ends. The CDR3 DNA reads TGTGCCAGCAGCTTGGCCTCTACGAGGGCTGAAGCTTTCTTT. It encodes CASSLASTRAEAFF.

Here the CDR3 reads CASSLGSSGAYNEQFF. CDR3 coding DNA: TGTGCCAGCAGCTTAGGGTCTAGCGGGGCCTACAATGAGCAGTTCTTC. This chain links TRBV7-8 with TRBJ2-1, with TRBD2 identical over 9 bases. Germline trimming cut 1 base from V and 2 bases from J; bases unmatched to any gene: 3. Germline V lookup: CDR1 SGHVS, CDR2 FQNEAQ. The length of the CDR3 is 16 residues.

The chain couples TRBV4-1 to TRBJ1-3, with a possible D match to TRBD1 (5 bases). Deletions cut 1 base from V and 4 bases from J, with 8 bases between. This CDR3 is built from 14 residues. Germline V gene sequence: CDR1 MGHRA, CDR2 YSYEKL. CDR3 DNA sequence: TGCGCCAGCAGCCAAGGACAGCGAGGAAACACCATATATTTT. As protein: CASSQGQRGNTIYF.

The V gene is TRBV5-6, the J gene TRBJ1-2; no clear D. This CDR3 has 15 amino acids. Germline lookup yields CDR1 SGHDT and CDR2 YYEEEE. The ends were cut back, 0 bases at V and 0 bases at J, with 9 bases in the middle. The CDR3 loop reads CASSLGGLANYGYTF. The CDR3, as DNA: TGTGCCAGCAGCTTGGGAGGGTTGGCTAACTATGGCTACACCTTC.

The CDR3 sequence: CASSSRGLEVQGQFF. The CDR3 nucleotides read TGCGCCAGCAGCTCCCGGGGACTAGAGGTTCAGGGGCAGTTCTTC. The V and J genes are TRBV5-1 and TRBJ2-1; 8 bases agree with TRBD2. The germline gives CDR1 SGHRS, CDR2 YFSETQ. Unmatched junction bases numbered 14, after V lost 3 bases and J lost 12 bases. CDR3 length equals 15 residues.

J is TRBJ2-1 and V is TRBV6-5; TRBD2 is a possible D gene (6 bases). Trimming stripped 7 bases from V and 6 bases from J, with 13 bases between. Germline V gene sequence: CDR1 MNHEY, CDR2 SVGAGI. The CDR3 runs to 13 residues. CDR3 sequence (DNA): TGTGCCAGCAAGGCTAGCGTTAGCAATGAGCAGTTCTTC. This encodes CASKASVSNEQFF.